This entry lists 10 T cell receptor beta chains sequenced from one sample in a study of T cell responses to AZD1222 COVID-19 vaccine. Clones were read by immunoSEQ multiplex PCR, and TCRdb kept only the in-frame ones, dropping some. The sample holds tens of thousands of clones, around 91% seen once. This specimen consisted of peripheral blood, obtained on day 0 of MenACWY control vaccination. The receptor source for this set is an adult in good health.

The chain couples TRBV6-6 to TRBJ1-1; no reliable D call. Between the trimmed V and J ends, which lost 4 bases and 2 bases, there was a span of 11 bases. Germline V lookup: CDR1 MNHNY, CDR2 SVGAGI (reference sequence). The CDR3 loop spans 14 amino acids. The CDR3: CASSSTSHNTEAFF. In nucleotides, the CDR3 is TGTGCCAGCAGTTCAACCTCCCATAACACTGAAGCTTTCTTT.

This clone showed up just once. The genes are TRBV7-3 and TRBJ2-3; 8 positions agree with TRBD1. In germline, CDR1 is SGHTA, CDR2 FQGTGA. After removal of 3 bases from V and 1 base from J, the junction contained 6 bases not matched to a gene. The CDR3 length is 16 residues. The CDR3, as DNA: TGTGCCAGCAGCTTCCACCCGGGACAGGGCACAGATACGCAGTATTTT. Translating gives CASSFHPGQGTDTQYF.

In DNA, the CDR3 is TGTGCCAGCAGCTTGTGGCGGGACTTCCCCTACGAGCAGTACTTC. Translating it yields CASSLWRDFPYEQYF. The chain uses TRBV5-8 and TRBJ2-7; possible D gene TRBD2, 6 bases. This CDR3 has 15 amino acids. CDR1 is SGHTS, CDR2 YDEGEE, per germline. Trimming removed 1 base from V and 2 bases from J, with 13 bases in between. Supplemented by reference TRBV5-8 and TRBJ2-7, the full variable domain reads EAGVTQSPTHLIKTRGQQATLRCSPISGHTSVYWYQQALGLGLQFLLWYDEGEERNRGNFPPRFSGRQFPNYSSELNVNALELEDSALYLCASSLWRDFPYEQYFGPGTRLTVT.

The chain links TRBV4-3 to TRBJ2-1; 12 bases match TRBD2. In germline, CDR1 is LGHNA, CDR2 YSLEER. V trimming: 0 bases; J trimming: 0 bases; junction bases outside the gene matches: 9. The CDR3 runs to 20 residues. The CDR3 bases are TGCGCCAGCAGCCAAGATTGGGCTAGCGGGGGGGTAAGCTCCTACAATGAGCAGTTCTTC. Its protein product is CASSQDWASGGVSSYNEQFF.

This clone was observed a single time. The rearrangement links TRBV6-5 to TRBJ1-5; D is unclear. Germline V gene sequence: CDR1 MNHEY, CDR2 SVGAGI. The CDR3 sequence is 13 residues long. With 5 bases removed from V and 1 base from J, the gap between germline ends came to 6 bases. The DNA for the CDR3 is TGTGCCAGCAGTACAGCCAGCAATCAGCCCCAGCATTTT. Translation: CASSTASNQPQHF.

This clone was detected once. V usage is TRBV15 and J usage is TRBJ1-1, with D possibly matching TRBD1 (5 bases). Germline loops: CDR1 LNHNV, CDR2 YYDKDF (reference sequence). The CDR3 sequence is 14 residues long. Trimming took 1 base from V and 1 from J, leaving 7 bases between them. CDR3: CATSRGGSNTEAFF. The CDR3 coding sequence is TGTGCCACCAGCAGAGGGGGCTCGAACACTGAAGCTTTCTTT.

The count of this clone is one. This chain joins TRBV6-2 or TRBV6-3 and TRBJ1-5; 8 nucleotides line up with TRBD1. The CDR3 spans 17 residues. Germline V gene sequence: CDR1 MNHEY, CDR2 SVGEGT. V was pared by 0 bases and J by 3 bases, with 7 bases of the junction left unmatched. The CDR3 spells CASSYSTGQGYNQPQHF. In DNA form, the CDR3 reads TGTGCCAGCAGTTACTCGACTGGACAGGGCTACAATCAGCCCCAGCATTTT.

V usage is TRBV18 and J usage is TRBJ2-1; 8 nucleotides agree with TRBD2. CDR1 is KGHSH, CDR2 LQKENI, per germline. This CDR3 has 15 residues. Unmatched junction bases numbered 3, after V lost 5 bases and J lost 0 bases. DNA of the CDR3: TGTGCCAGCTCATTCAGCGGGAGCTCCTACAATGAGCAGTTCTTC. Translating it yields CASSFSGSSYNEQFF.

The gene calls are TRBV20-1 and TRBJ1-1, with unresolved D. Trimming took off 3 bases at V and 4 bases at J, with 12 bases between the two ends. The germline CDR1 and CDR2 sequences are DFQATT and SNEGSKA (reference sequence). This CDR3 region has 13 residues. In DNA, the CDR3 is TGCAGTGCTAGTGCAAAAGTGGGCACTGAAGCTTTCTTT. Its translation: CSASAKVGTEAFF.

The gene calls are TRBV19 and TRBJ2-5; possibly TRBD1 for D (6 bases). Germline V lookup: CDR1 LNHDA, CDR2 SQIVND (reference sequence). V dropped 3 bases and J dropped 5 bases, with 16 bases sitting between them. The CDR3 length is 15 residues. DNA of the CDR3: TGTGCCAGTAGTATTGGGAACAGGGAATCGGAGACCCAGTACTTC. It codes for CASSIGNRESETQYF.